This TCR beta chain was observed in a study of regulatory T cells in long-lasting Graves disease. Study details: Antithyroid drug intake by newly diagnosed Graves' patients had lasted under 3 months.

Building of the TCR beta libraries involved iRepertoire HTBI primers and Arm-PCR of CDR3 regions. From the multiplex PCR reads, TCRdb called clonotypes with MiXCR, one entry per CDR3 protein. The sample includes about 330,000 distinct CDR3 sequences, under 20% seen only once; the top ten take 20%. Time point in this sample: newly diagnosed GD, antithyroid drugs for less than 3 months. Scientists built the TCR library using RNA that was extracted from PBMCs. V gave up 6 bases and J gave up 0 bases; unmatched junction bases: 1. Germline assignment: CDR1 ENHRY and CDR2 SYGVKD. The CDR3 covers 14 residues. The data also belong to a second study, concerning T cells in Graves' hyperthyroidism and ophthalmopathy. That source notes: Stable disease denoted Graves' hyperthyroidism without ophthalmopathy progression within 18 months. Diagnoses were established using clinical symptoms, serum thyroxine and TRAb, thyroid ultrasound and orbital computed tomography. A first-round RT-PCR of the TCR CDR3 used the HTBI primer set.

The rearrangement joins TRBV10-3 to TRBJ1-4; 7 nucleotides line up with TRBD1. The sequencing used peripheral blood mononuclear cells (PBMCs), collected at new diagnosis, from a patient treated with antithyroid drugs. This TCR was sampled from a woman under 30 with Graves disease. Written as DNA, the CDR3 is TGTGCCATCAGGGGGACAGCAACTAATGAAAAACTGTTTTTT. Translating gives CAIRGTATNEKLFF.